The clone carrying this T cell receptor (beta chain) was seen only a few times. TCRdb's copy holds only in-frame clones and misses some; the assay was immunoSEQ multiplex PCR. Found here are more than 550,000 clones, 72% of them singletons; the top ten hold under 2%. The data were obtained in a study of shared clonotypes between healthy human individuals. V lost 0 bases, J lost 2 bases, and 15 bases lay in between. In germline, CDR1 is SEHNR, CDR2 FQNEAQ (reference sequence). The CDR3 has 17 residues. Sequences were obtained from memory CD4+ T cells sorted from blood. Indicated subset: CD45RA-negative fraction. This TCR was sampled from a woman in her thirties in good health. This chain joins TRBV7-9 and TRBJ2-3; D assignment may be TRBD1 or TRBD2 (5 bases each). The DNA of the CDR3 is TGTGCCAGCAGCTTAGCGTCGGGGCCCCCGGACACAGATACGCAGTATTTT. Translation: CASSLASGPPDTDTQYF.